This T cell receptor beta chain came from a study of chronic HIV infection and antiretroviral therapy. TCRdb used MiXCR to reprocess the 5' RACE reads, holding one entry per CDR3 protein. The sample lists 40,000 to 50,000 distinct CDR3 sequences, about a fifth occurring once. There are a few counts of this clonotype. CDR1 and CDR2 (germline): MDHEN, SYDVKM. Trimming took off 5 bases at V and 2 bases at J, with 7 bases between the two ends. The CDR3 length is 12 residues. Specimen: peripheral blood. This chain connects TRBV28 to TRBJ2-7, with D uncertain. The sequence came from an adult who had HIV and had not received antiretroviral therapy, or was an uninfected healthy control (not recorded which). The CDR3, as DNA: TGTGCCAGCAGTCCGAAGCCCTACGAGCAGTACTTC. Translated, it gives CASSPKPYEQYF. Together with reference TRBV28 and TRBJ2-7, the CDR3 gives the full variable domain: DVKVTQSSRYLVKRTGEKVFLECVQDMDHENMFWYRQDPGLGLRLIYFSYDVKMKEKGDIPEGYSVSREKKERFSLILESASTNQTSMYLCASSPKPYEQYFGPGTRLTVT.